The present TCR beta chain was sequenced within a study of cytomegalovirus exposure and HLA in healthy donors. This clone turned up a few times. The PCR employed 60 Vbeta primers together with 13 Jbeta primers. Original methodology: It was a later analysis that counted roughly 80 million unique TCR beta chains, of which roughly 10 million were shared. Sequencing used immunoSEQ multiplex PCR; TCRdb keeps in-frame clones, though not all of them. From that table come the V and J calls and clone size; the DNA was used to work out D and trimming. This repertoire shows about 150,000 clones, over 75% found once; its top ten account for 5.6%. Sequenced sample: PBMCs. The clonotype comes from a woman between 35 and 50 years old in good health and CMV-seropositive.

This CDR3 reads CASSLAGGEQFF. The DNA of the CDR3 is TGTGCCAGCAGCTTAGCCGGCGGTGAGCAGTTCTTC. The chain employs TRBV7-3 and TRBJ2-1; D unresolved. Trimming cost V 2 bases and J 9 bases, with 8 bases left between them. This CDR3 has 12 residues. The germline gives CDR1 SGHTA, CDR2 FQGTGA.